These T cell receptor beta chains were read from a single sample in a study of T cells in Graves' hyperthyroidism and ophthalmopathy. TCRdb re-derived calls from the multiplex PCR reads in MiXCR, one entry per CDR3 protein. The sample includes about 380,000 distinct CDR3 sequences, approximately 17% of them seen just once. The sequenced sample consisted of blood. The receptors originated from a man aged 18 to 29 with Graves' ophthalmopathy. The CDR3 runs from the conserved cysteine through the conserved F or W. D genes are given only for firm matches. Not all rows give a size; the values are once, few, many and, for expanded clones, a class.

V: TRBV2
J: TRBJ1-2
D: -
size: many
DNA: TGTGCCAGCAGCCATTACACAGGAAGCGCTGCCTATGGCTACACCTTC
CDR3: CASSHYTGSAAYGYTF

V: TRBV5-1
J: TRBJ2-7
D: TRBD2
size: many
DNA: TGCGCCAGCAGCTTGGCCATAGCGGGGGGGTGGTCCTACGAGCAGTACTTC
CDR3: CASSLAIAGGWSYEQYF

V: TRBV7-3
J: TRBJ2-3
D: -
size: many
DNA: TGTGCCAGCGGACCCCAAGACACAGATACGCAGTATTTT
CDR3: CASGPQDTDTQYF

V: TRBV11-2
J: TRBJ2-5
D: TRBD1
size: many
DNA: TGTGCCAGCAGCTTAGGATCGACAGGGGCCGGGAAGACCCAGTACTTC
CDR3: CASSLGSTGAGKTQYF

V: TRBV7-9
J: TRBJ1-5
D: -
size: many
DNA: TGTGCCAGCAGCTTGGGGAGGGGCAATCAGCCCCAGCATTTT
CDR3: CASSLGRGNQPQHF

V: TRBV3-1
J: TRBJ2-7
D: -
size: many
DNA: TGTGCCAGCAGCCAAGAGTGGGGGGCATCCTACGAGCAGTACTTC
CDR3: CASSQEWGASYEQYF

V: TRBV20-1
J: TRBJ2-7
D: -
size: few
DNA: TGCAGTGCTAGTGCCCTCGCGGATTCCTACGAGCAGTACTTC
CDR3: CSASALADSYEQYF

V: TRBV2
J: TRBJ2-5
D: -
size: many
DNA: TGTGCCAGCGAGGACAGCCTAGAGACCCAGTACTTC
CDR3: CASEDSLETQYF

V: TRBV6-1
J: TRBJ2-7
D: TRBD2
size: many
DNA: TGTGCCAGCAATCTAGCGGGGGGGGCAACTTACGAGCAGTACTTC
CDR3: CASNLAGGATYEQYF

V: TRBV15
J: TRBJ1-1
D: -
size: few
DNA: TGTGCCACCAGCAACGACCCCGATGGCACTGAAGCTTTCTTT
CDR3: CATSNDPDGTEAFF

V: TRBV11-2
J: TRBJ2-1
D: TRBD2
size: many
DNA: TGTGCCAGCAGCTGGGGCGGGGGTAGCCAGTTCTTC
CDR3: CASSWGGGSQFF

V: TRBV5-1
J: TRBJ2-1
D: TRBD2
size: many
DNA: TGCGCCAGCAACTTGCGGGGGGGAGTCGATGAGCAGTTCTTC
CDR3: CASNLRGGVDEQFF

V: TRBV2
J: TRBJ1-1
D: -
size: many
DNA: TGTGCCAGCAGTGTGGGCAGGGTGGGCACTGAAGCTTTCTTT
CDR3: CASSVGRVGTEAFF

V: TRBV28
J: TRBJ2-1
D: TRBD2
size: many
DNA: TGTGCCAGCAGTTTAGGGGGACTAGTGCCCTTCTGGGAGCAGTTCTTC
CDR3: CASSLGGLVPFWEQFF

V: TRBV24-1
J: TRBJ2-5
D: -
size: many
DNA: TGTGCCACCAGTGATCCCGGCCAACCCCGAGCCCAGTACTTC
CDR3: CATSDPGQPRAQYF

V: TRBV18
J: TRBJ1-1
D: TRBD1
size: -
DNA: TGTGCCAGCTCATTCCGGACAGGGAACACTGAAGCTTTCTTT
CDR3: CASSFRTGNTEAFF

V: TRBV6-5
J: TRBJ2-7
D: -
size: many
DNA: TGTGCCAGCAGTTACTCTAGACCTGGAACCTACGAGCAGTACTTC
CDR3: CASSYSRPGTYEQYF

V: TRBV6-5
J: TRBJ1-2
D: -
size: few
DNA: TGTGCCAGCAGTTACAGGCAAGGACAGACCCTCTATGGCTACACCTTC
CDR3: CASSYRQGQTLYGYTF

V: TRBV2
J: TRBJ1-3
D: -
size: many
DNA: TGTGCCAGCAGTGTTCAGGGTTTCTCTGGAAACACCATATATTTT
CDR3: CASSVQGFSGNTIYF

V: TRBV7-3
J: TRBJ2-5
D: TRBD2
size: many
DNA: TGTGCCAGCAGCTTAACGGTAGCGGGGGTAGGGGAGACCCAGTACTTC
CDR3: CASSLTVAGVGETQYF

V: TRBV7-9
J: TRBJ2-2
D: TRBD2
size: -
DNA: TGTGCCAGCAGGTCAACTAGCGGGCTGAACACCGGGGAGCTGTTTTTT
CDR3: CASRSTSGLNTGELFF

V: TRBV9
J: TRBJ1-1
D: TRBD1
size: -
DNA: TGTGCCAGCAGACCCGGACAGGGGGCAGGTGGAGCTTTCTTT
CDR3: CASRPGQGAGGAFF

V: TRBV30
J: TRBJ2-5
D: -
size: -
DNA: TGTGCCTGGAGTCCGGACAGAAAAGAGACCCAGTACTTC
CDR3: CAWSPDRKETQYF

V: TRBV3-1
J: TRBJ1-4
D: TRBD1
size: -
DNA: TGTGCCAGCAGCTCCGGGGACAGGGGTTTCAATGAAAAACTGTTTTTT
CDR3: CASSSGDRGFNEKLFF

V: TRBV6-1
J: TRBJ2-5
D: TRBD1
size: many
DNA: TGTGCCAGCAGTACCGGGACAGGGGGTGGAGAGACCCAGTACTTC
CDR3: CASSTGTGGGETQYF